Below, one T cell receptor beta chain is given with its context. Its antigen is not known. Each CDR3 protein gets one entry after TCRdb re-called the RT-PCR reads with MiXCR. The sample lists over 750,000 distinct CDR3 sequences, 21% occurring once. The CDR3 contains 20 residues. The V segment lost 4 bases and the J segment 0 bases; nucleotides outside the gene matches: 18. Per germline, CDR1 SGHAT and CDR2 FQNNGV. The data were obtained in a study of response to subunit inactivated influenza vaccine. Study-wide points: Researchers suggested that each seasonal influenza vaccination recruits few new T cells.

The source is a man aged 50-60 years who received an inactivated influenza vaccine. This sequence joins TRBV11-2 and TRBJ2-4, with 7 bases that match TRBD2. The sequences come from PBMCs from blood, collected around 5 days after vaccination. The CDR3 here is CASSSYGVSGGHLAKNIQYF. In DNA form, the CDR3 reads TGTGCCAGCAGCTCCTATGGCGTGTCGGGAGGTCACCTAGCCAAAAACATTCAGTACTTC.